A selection of T cell receptor beta chains follows, all from one sample in a study of shared clonotypes between healthy human individuals. Sequencing was performed with immunoSEQ multiplex PCR; in TCRdb, only in-frame clones are kept and a portion is missing. Of about 2.4 million clones in the sample, roughly 92% were seen once. Sequenced sample: naive CD4+ T cells sorted from blood. These receptors came from a young man in good health. Both conserved end residues are part of each CDR3. The order of the fields is clone size, D gene, V gene, J gene, CDR3 protein, CDR3 DNA. The D gene is left open where the match is weak. Size is stated for part of the rows, as once, few or many counts, or as a class when the clone is expanded.

>.|TRBD1|TRBV7-9|TRBJ2-5
CASRGQGSQETQYF
TGTGCCAGCAGGGGACAGGGTTCCCAAGAGACCCAGTACTTC
>.|.|TRBV11-2|TRBJ1-1
CASSFAQSVSEAFF
TGTGCCAGCAGCTTCGCACAGTCTGTGTCTGAAGCTTTCTTT
>once|.|TRBV7-9|TRBJ2-2
CASSLTGTPQARNPGELFF
TGTGCCAGCAGCTTAACTGGGACTCCCCAAGCTCGAAATCCCGGGGAGCTGTTTTTT
>few|.|TRBV7-9|TRBJ1-5
CASSPSEGNQPQHF
TGTGCCAGCAGCCCGAGTGAGGGCAATCAGCCCCAGCATTTT
>.|.|TRBV9|TRBJ2-2
CASSVSLVSGNTGELFF
TGTGCCAGCAGCGTATCATTGGTTAGCGGAAACACCGGGGAGCTGTTTTTT
>.|.|TRBV19|TRBJ1-2
CASSIGAALYGYTF
TGTGCCAGTAGTATTGGGGCAGCCCTCTATGGCTACACCTTC
>.|TRBD2|TRBV27|TRBJ2-7
CASKAGAWEQYF
TGTGCCAGCAAGGCGGGAGCTTGGGAGCAGTACTTC
>once|TRBD2|TRBV7-2|TRBJ2-5
CASSPAGVEKTQYF
TGTGCCAGCAGCCCAGCGGGAGTTGAGAAGACCCAGTACTTC
>once|TRBD2|TRBV9|TRBJ2-3
CASSPGTSADTQYF
TGTGCCAGCAGCCCGGGGACTAGCGCTGATACGCAGTATTTT
>.|.|TRBV11-2|TRBJ1-6
CASLWGRNSPLHF
TGTGCCAGCCTATGGGGACGGAATTCACCCCTCCACTTT
>.|.|TRBV27|TRBJ1-2
CASRAGKGGYTF
TGTGCCAGCCGGGCGGGAAAAGGTGGCTACACCTTC
>.|TRBD2|TRBV30|TRBJ2-3
CAWNLGLAGGTQYF
TGTGCCTGGAACCTGGGACTAGCGGGAGGAACGCAGTATTTT
>.|TRBD2|TRBV7-2|TRBJ2-1
CASSLGGTSGNEQFF
TGTGCCAGCAGCTTAGGTGGGACTAGCGGCAATGAGCAGTTCTTC
>.|TRBD2|TRBV7-8|TRBJ2-5
CASSLVGTSGRAAETQYF
TGTGCCAGCAGCTTAGTAGGGACTAGCGGGAGGGCCGCAGAGACCCAGTACTTC
>.|.|TRBV2|TRBJ2-5
CASKGTESGKTQYF
TGTGCCAGCAAAGGGACGGAGTCCGGGAAGACCCAGTACTTC
>.|TRBD1|TRBV5-4|TRBJ1-1
CASSSRQGSTEAFF
TGTGCCAGCAGCTCCAGACAGGGTAGCACTGAAGCTTTCTTT
>.|.|TRBV5-5|TRBJ1-2
CASSLAAAEGYGYTF
TGTGCCAGCAGCTTGGCGGCAGCCGAGGGATATGGCTACACCTTC
>.|.|TRBV6-6|TRBJ1-1
CASSGVAPEAFF
TGTGCCAGCAGCGGGGTTGCCCCTGAAGCTTTCTTT
>once|.|TRBV6-6|TRBJ1-5
CASSYPAAGGNQPQHF
TGTGCCAGCAGTTACCCGGCTGCGGGTGGAAATCAGCCCCAGCATTTT
>.|.|TRBV5-1|TRBJ2-5
CASSLNVAVQETQYF
TGCGCCAGCAGCTTGAATGTGGCAGTCCAAGAGACCCAGTACTTC
>few|.|TRBV19|TRBJ1-1
CASRRDGMNTEAFF
TGTGCCAGTAGGAGGGACGGCATGAACACTGAAGCTTTCTTT
>.|TRBD1|TRBV6-5|TRBJ1-4
CASRRQGHGKRLFF
TGTGCCAGCAGGCGACAGGGTCATGGAAAAAGGTTGTTTTTT
>once|.|TRBV9|TRBJ2-7
CASSVAGAGVGYEQYF
TGTGCCAGCAGCGTAGCTGGGGCAGGGGTGGGATACGAGCAGTACTTC
>.|.|TRBV18|TRBJ1-5
CASSFVGPPNQPQHF
TGTGCCAGCTCATTCGTCGGACCCCCTAATCAGCCCCAGCATTTT
>once|.|TRBV7-2|TRBJ2-4
CASSFETVNIQYF
TGTGCCAGCAGCTTCGAGACGGTAAACATTCAGTACTTC
>.|TRBD1|TRBV7-3|TRBJ2-2
CASSSYRGRDTGELFF
TGTGCCAGCAGCTCCTACAGGGGGCGAGACACCGGGGAGCTGTTTTTT
>.|.|TRBV14|TRBJ1-6
CASSQEAGARSPLHF
TGTGCCAGCAGCCAAGAAGCGGGGGCTCGGTCACCCCTCCACTTT
>.|.|TRBV25-1|TRBJ1-1
CASSARLQGSTEAFF
TGTGCCAGCAGTGCAAGACTACAGGGATCTACTGAAGCTTTCTTT
>.|.|TRBV2|TRBJ2-7
CASRTFTYEQYF
TGTGCCAGCAGAACGTTCACCTACGAGCAGTACTTC
>.|TRBD1|TRBV7-9|TRBJ1-1
CASSLAGGNEAFF
TGTGCCAGCAGCTTAGCAGGGGGCAATGAAGCTTTCTTT
>once|.|TRBV10-3|TRBJ2-1
CAIRVGGQSSYNEQFF
TGTGCCATCAGAGTTGGCGGGCAGAGCTCCTACAATGAGCAGTTCTTC
>once|.|TRBV7-2|TRBJ2-3
CASSLTYTDTQYF
TGTGCCAGCAGCTTGACTTACACAGATACGCAGTATTTT
>.|.|TRBV4-1|TRBJ1-1
CASSPGAWGPTEAFF
TGCGCCAGCAGCCCCGGGGCTTGGGGCCCCACTGAAGCTTTCTTT
>.|.|TRBV30|TRBJ1-4
CAWGRGGTNEKLFF
TGTGCCTGGGGGAGGGGAGGAACTAATGAAAAACTGTTTTTT
>.|.|TRBV5-1|TRBJ2-4
CASSSLAGSKNIQYF
TGCGCCAGCAGCTCCCTGGCCGGGTCCAAAAACATTCAGTACTTC
>.|TRBD2|TRBV2|TRBJ2-7
CASSPSGRGSYEQYF
TGTGCCAGCAGTCCTAGCGGGAGAGGTTCCTACGAGCAGTACTTC
>.|TRBD2|TRBV6-5|TRBJ2-7
CASSYSSGRGYEQYF
TGTGCCAGCAGTTACTCTTCGGGGAGGGGATACGAGCAGTACTTC
>.|.|TRBV25-1|TRBJ1-3
CASSRVDSGNTIYF
TGTGCCAGCAGCAGGGTTGACTCTGGAAACACCATATATTTT
>.|.|TRBV29-1|TRBJ1-2
CSVATTGYTF
TGCAGCGTTGCTACGACGGGCTACACCTTC
>.|TRBD2|TRBV4-3|TRBJ2-7
CASSQDSRAGGVNEQYF
TGCGCCAGCAGCCAAGATTCCCGAGCGGGAGGGGTGAACGAGCAGTACTTC
>once|.|TRBV15|TRBJ2-7
CATSRESTGLREQYF
TGTGCCACCAGCAGAGAGAGTACGGGACTCCGGGAGCAGTACTTC
>.|.|TRBV6-5|TRBJ2-7
CASSYTRIESLYF
TGTGCCAGCAGTTACACCCGGATAGAGTCACTCTACTTC
>.|.|TRBV4-1|TRBJ1-1
CASSVRVGTEAFF
TGCGCCAGCAGCGTGCGGGTCGGCACTGAAGCTTTCTTT
>.|.|TRBV6-1|TRBJ1-5
CASRGQTNQPQHF
TGTGCCAGCAGAGGACAGACCAATCAGCCCCAGCATTTT
>.|.|TRBV6-1|TRBJ1-2
CASTAGGNGYTF
TGTGCCAGCACCGCGGGGGGGAATGGCTACACCTTC
>.|TRBD2|TRBV25-1|TRBJ2-3
CASSELKRGASTDTQYF
TGTGCCAGCAGTGAATTGAAGCGGGGGGCCTCCACAGATACGCAGTATTTT
>.|.|TRBV6-1|TRBJ1-1
CASSGRASGNTEAFF
TGTGCCAGCAGTGGACGGGCCTCGGGGAACACTGAAGCTTTCTTT
>.|.|TRBV7-2|TRBJ1-5
CASSLDGTRDEPQHF
TGTGCCAGCAGCTTAGATGGGACTCGGGATGAGCCCCAGCATTTT
>.|.|TRBV28|TRBJ1-4
CASTGGREKLFF
TGTGCCAGCACCGGGGGGAGGGAAAAACTGTTTTTT
>.|.|TRBV5-1|TRBJ2-3
CASSLEQGSTDTQYF
TGCGCCAGCAGCTTGGAACAGGGTAGCACAGATACGCAGTATTTT
>.|.|TRBV7-2|TRBJ2-2
CASSSRPRGASGELFF
TGTGCCAGCAGCTCCCGCCCCCGAGGGGCGTCCGGGGAGCTGTTTTTT
>once|.|TRBV4-1|TRBJ2-7
CASSQDPGWVGEQYF
TGCGCCAGCAGCCAAGATCCGGGATGGGTGGGGGAGCAGTACTTC
>.|.|TRBV4-1|TRBJ1-6
CASSQLEGGYNSPLHF
TGCGCCAGCAGCCAGCTCGAGGGTGGGTATAATTCACCCCTCCACTTT
>.|.|TRBV7-9|TRBJ1-3
CASSVAVFSGNTIYF
TGTGCCAGCTCGGTTGCAGTGTTCTCTGGAAACACCATATATTTT